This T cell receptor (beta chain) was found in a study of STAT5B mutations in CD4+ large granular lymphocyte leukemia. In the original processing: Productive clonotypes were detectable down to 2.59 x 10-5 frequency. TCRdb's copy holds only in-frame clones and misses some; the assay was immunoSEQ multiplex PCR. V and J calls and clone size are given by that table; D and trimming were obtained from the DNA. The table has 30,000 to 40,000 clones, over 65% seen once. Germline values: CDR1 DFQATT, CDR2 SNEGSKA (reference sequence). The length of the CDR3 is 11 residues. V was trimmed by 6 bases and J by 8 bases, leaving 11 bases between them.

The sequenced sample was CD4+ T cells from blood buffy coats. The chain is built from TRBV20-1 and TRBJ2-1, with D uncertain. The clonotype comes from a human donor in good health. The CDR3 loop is CSAVAADEQFF. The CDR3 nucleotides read TGCAGTGCCGTTGCGGCCGATGAGCAGTTCTTC.